This T cell receptor (beta chain) originates from a study of cytomegalovirus exposure and HLA in healthy donors (dated 2017 in TCRdb). Regarding the complete study: In an earlier analysis of several hundred of the donors, 276 Gb of sequence data and some 120 million unique TCR beta sequences from 180 million or so T cells were reported. An early release covering roughly 600 HLA-typed donors comprised approximately 300 gigabases of sequencing data and tens of millions of unique TCR sequences. The number of typed donors differed by locus: about 620-640 for A, B, C, DRB1 and DQB1; 522 for DQA1; 606 for DPA1; and 400 to 480 for DPB1. The study aimed to test whether signatures of past pathogen exposure could be identified by cataloging public T cell receptors. Genome-wide SNP genotypes for about 65% of the 666 donors were used in a later genetic analysis, which treated that subset as a discovery cohort. Among the roughly 400 genotyped donors, 81% belonged to the genetic ancestry cluster associated with self-reported Caucasian donors. Among some 400 genotyped donors of the cohort, an average of about 240,000 unique TCR beta nucleotide sequences were sequenced per donor, around 18% of them non-productive. Donor age, sex, ethnicity and CMV serostatus were compiled together with the repertoire data. Both class I and class II loci were covered by HLA typing, at four-digit resolution. Besides the first cohort of 550 to 750 subjects, a separate validation cohort made up of some 110 different subjects was used. The later analysis used no new phenotypic data to find candidate immune exposures, relying instead on TCR beta sequences and their occurrence across donors. Every discovery cohort repertoire had been produced on one sequencing platform. To predict cytomegalovirus infection status, the study brought together high-throughput TCR immunosequencing, statistical association of individual TCRs with disease status, and machine learning. An earlier analysis of approximately 580 of the donors used high-throughput TCR beta sequencing to judge whether each TCR beta V gene segment behaved as functional or pseudogenic. Roughly five DR-DQ haplotypes were handled as single units for association and clustering because linkage in the cohort was strong. The study used immunosequencing to profile the T cell repertoires of under 700 subjects and linked those repertoires to cytomegalovirus serostatus. A later analysis re-analyzed previously published TCR beta repertoires from about 600 donors and added high-resolution HLA genotyping to study TCR occurrence patterns.

The cohort consisted of approximately 670 healthy bone marrow donors. Cohort members were all nominally healthy when sampled, although unrecorded immune exposures were likely present. The donor was CMV seropositive and belonged to the group of 250 to 300 seropositive cohort members. A peripheral blood sample was collected from each donor, and TCR beta sequencing was performed on peripheral blood mononuclear cells. The Qiagen DNeasy Blood Extraction Kit was used to extract genomic DNA from the blood cell samples. This clone was seen a few times. Its antigen is currently not known. No base quality information exists; no much larger clone differs at one position. Broader findings and caveats from the paper: Correlated functional status among segregating V segments might be attributable to linkage disequilibrium, but an unknown experimental factor could not be ruled out. This cohort had only TCR beta chains sequenced, and the lack of alpha or paired-chain data limited which features could be detected. In an earlier analysis of fewer than 750 of the donors, most TCR beta V segments were observed in productive rearrangements about 87% or about 30% of the time, broadly matching IMGT annotations. Across donors, most TCR sequences were observed very rarely, whereas some public TCRs were present in many individuals. Roughly uniform sequencing depth across donors was assumed in presence/absence analyses, although this assumption may not hold. Because HLA typing was missing for some donors at each locus, association tests included only the typed subset. Three of the identified cytomegalovirus-associated TCR beta chains were confirmed in vitro to be specific for cytomegalovirus antigens. An association between a missense DCLRE1C variant and V-gene and J-gene trimming of TCR beta chains was found in a later genetic analysis and replicated in an independent cohort. The only immune exposure information available for the cohort was CMV serostatus. Specific HLA alleles were associated with roughly 17,000 TCR beta sequences at a false discovery rate of 0.05 in a later analysis. Some IMGT-functional V segments, including TRBV6-2 and TRBV6-3, could not be distinguished by the 87-base-pair reads and were therefore excluded. A later analysis found that HLA-associated TCR beta chains were more clonally expanded and had lower generation probabilities than equally common non-associated chains. A later analysis found that TCR association rates varied across HLA loci, with DRB1 alleles showing the most associated TCRs and HLA-C alleles the fewest. Compared with the 666-donor mean, donors in an Asian-associated ancestry cluster had fewer N-insertions in productive TCRs, according to a later genetic analysis. A group of highly shared sequence variants was considered likely to be a technical artifact of the sequencing pipeline. The classifier was reported to diagnose cytomegalovirus status with high specificity and sensitivity in both the original and validation cohorts. In a later analysis, most CMV-associated TCR beta chains were found to appear HLA-restricted, with HLA associations seemingly driven largely by CMV exposure. A later analysis reported that several top co-occurrence clusters appeared linked to parvovirus B19, influenza, CMV and Epstein-Barr virus. A total of some 180 TCR beta chains were listed by the study as associated with cytomegalovirus. Assigning TCR associations to individual alleles was difficult when HLA alleles, especially DR and DQ, strongly co-occurred. Because counts were too low, roughly 16 rarely observed V segments, including chromosome 9 orphons, were left out of the earlier analysis of roughly 600 of the donors. The authors suggested that the approach could potentially be generalized to other disease states and immunological phenotypes. A further reported finding was that TCR beta sequences accurately predicted the HLA-A and HLA-B alleles for most subjects in the first cohort.

Libraries were constructed by the immunoSEQ multiplex PCR assay. A mixture of 60 forward primers for TCR Vbeta segments and 13 reverse primers for TCR Jbeta segments was used in the multiplex PCR. The CDR3 region of rearranged TCR beta genes was amplified from genomic DNA with a multiplex PCR assay. The Illumina HiSeq System was used to sequence the amplified TCR beta libraries as 87-base-pair reads. Concerning the study's data processing: A later analysis tallied 70 million to 100 million unique TCR beta chains across the 650 to 750 repertoires, and roughly 11 million of those chains were shared by two or more donors. Raw reads were error-corrected and collapsed into unique sequences by a nearest-neighbor algorithm in which closely related sequences were merged to remove PCR and sequencing errors. V, D and J gene segments were assigned by aligning CDR3 sequences to IMGT reference sequences. For a sequence to be retained, a match of at least six nucleotides was required to both a V gene segment and a J gene segment. A rearrangement counted as productive if the CDR3 had no stop codons and remained in frame with V and J, and every other rearrangement counted as non-productive. CDR3 was defined by IMGT convention, running from the second conserved V-encoded cysteine to the conserved J-encoded phenylalanine. Sequences without an unambiguous match to a single V gene segment were excluded from the earlier analysis of almost 600 of the donors. In an earlier analysis of approximately 610 of the donors, V segments were called functional above 56.7% productive rearrangements and were called segregating when the between-donor standard deviation exceeded 5%. A statistical classification framework was developed to diagnose cytomegalovirus status using the catalog of TCR beta chain sequences. V and J gene assignment, in a later analysis, came from comparing TCR nucleotide sequences with IMGT/GENE-DB human TR gene sequences. In a later analysis, CDR3 sequences and most-parsimonious VDJ recombination scenarios were assigned using the TCRdist pipeline. In a later analysis, each TCR beta chain was defined by its CDR3 amino acid sequence together with its V-gene family, and reads lacking a unique V-gene family were excluded. A later analysis removed over 500 highly shared, low-generation-probability nucleotide sequences to deal with suspected cross-contamination and a sequencing artifact. In a later analysis, a clonal expansion index was calculated for each public chain from normalized within-repertoire ranks of inferred template counts. In a later analysis, generation probabilities were computed with a VDJ recombination model fitted to out-of-frame rearrangements, and the resulting probabilities were checked against IGoR. In a later analysis, hypergeometric tests were used to score TCR-TCR, TCR-HLA and TCR-CMV co-occurrence, with a repertoire-size bias correction applied to TCR pairs. A later analysis estimated false discovery rates by permuting HLA or CMV assignments 20 times. In a later analysis, co-occurring TCRs were grouped using DBSCAN, with TCRdist sequence similarity added in when clustering inside HLA-allele-positive subsets. Co-occurrence clustering excluded repertoires with fewer than 30,000 or more than 120,000 public chains, plus five with anomalous nucleotide sharing. Imported from immuneACCESS, the table was reduced by TCRdb to in-frame sequences with V and J called. These copies leave out some clones; in studies compared against another copy, an unresolved V gene accounts for under half, and the cause of the remainder is not known. V and J calls plus clone size are reproduced from that table; the DNA served to infer D and trimming. The sample records some 180,000 clones, roughly 12% of which are singletons. In total, the top ten clones hold about 8% of the sample.

The germline V and J ends show losses of 3 bases and 3 bases respectively, and no gene match explains 10 bases of the junction. In the germline V gene, CDR1 corresponds to SGHRS and CDR2 to YFSETQ. From cysteine to phenylalanine, the CDR3 is 19 amino acids long. Kept here is only the CDR3 DNA, which spans 57 bases and is read in frame from base 1. Sequencing used PBMCs. This TCR was sampled from a man between 50 and 59 years old in good health and CMV-seropositive. This chain is built from TRBV5-1 and TRBJ2-6, and 12 bases in between align with TRBD1. CDR3 protein: CASSWGSGTGGVGANVLTF. The DNA sequence is as follows: TGCGCCAGCAGCTGGGGATCCGGGACAGGGGGCGTTGGGGCCAACGTCCTGACTTTC.